One sample yielded the 10 T cell receptor beta chains listed below, sequenced in a study of blood T cell repertoires in COVID-19. Clones were read by immunoSEQ multiplex PCR, and TCRdb kept only the in-frame ones, dropping some. The repertoire has 200,000 to 250,000 clones, roughly nine tenths of them found once; the top ten carry approximately 12%. Sequences were obtained from peripheral blood. These TCRs come from a woman under 30 who had recovered from COVID-19.

In this sample, this clone turned up a few times. As DNA, the CDR3 is TGTGCCAGCAGCCCCGACAAGAACACTGAAGCTTTCTTT. Translation: CASSPDKNTEAFF. The chain joins TRBV6-6 to TRBJ1-1; D gene unclear. V was clipped by 6 bases and J by 1 base, with 9 bases between them. This CDR3 has 13 residues. Germline CDR1 reads MNHNY; CDR2 reads SVGAGI (reference sequence).

The chain has TRBV6-2 or TRBV6-3 and TRBJ2-5, with TRBD2 matching over 7 bases. Unmatched junction bases numbered 12, after V lost 0 bases and J lost 2 bases. CDR3 size: 18 residues. The germline gives CDR1 MNHEY, CDR2 SVGEGT. The CDR3 region is CASSYSVGLRKAQETQYF. The DNA for the CDR3 is TGTGCCAGCAGTTACTCGGTGGGACTACGGAAAGCACAAGAGACCCAGTACTTC.

The chain links TRBV7-6 to TRBJ2-1; a weak D match, TRBD2 (5 bases). Trimming removed 4 bases from V and 0 bases from J, with 10 bases in between. CDR1 and CDR2 from the germline V gene are SGHVS and FNYEAQ. The CDR3 is 15 amino acids. The DNA of the CDR3 is TGTGCCAGCAGCTGGCGGGTCCACTCCTACAATGAGCAGTTCTTC. Its protein product is CASSWRVHSYNEQFF.

The gene calls are TRBV5-1 and TRBJ2-1; TRBD2 matches 8 bases. CDR1 SGHRS and CDR2 YFSETQ come from the germline V gene. V was clipped by 6 bases and J by 7 bases; unmatched bases: 12. This CDR3 has 15 residues. CDR3 residues: CASIPFAGTSNEQFF. In DNA, the CDR3 is TGCGCCAGCATACCTTTTGCCGGGACTAGTAATGAGCAGTTCTTC. The variable domain in full, with the rest retrieved from reference TRBV5-1 and TRBJ2-1, is KAGVTQTPRYLIKTRGQQVTLSCSPISGHRSVSWYQQTPGQGLQFLFEYFSETQRNKGNFPGRFSGRQFSNSRSEMNVSTLELGDSALYLCASIPFAGTSNEQFFGPGTRLTVL.

The chain carries TRBV9 and TRBJ1-1, with TRBD1 matching 8 bases. The germline gives CDR1 SGDLS, CDR2 YYNGEE. With 0 bases clipped from V and 7 bases from J, the junction kept 17 bases outside the gene matches. There are 18 residues in the CDR3. The CDR3: CASSVATGVQGVSGEAFF. The DNA of the CDR3 is TGTGCCAGCAGCGTAGCTACGGGCGTACAGGGGGTAAGCGGTGAAGCTTTCTTT.

The CDR3 DNA reads TGTGCCAGCAGGATGTCTGGGGCCAACGTCCTGACTTTC. Protein sequence: CASRMSGANVLTF. This chain connects TRBV19 to TRBJ2-6; D remains unclear. The germline gives CDR1 LNHDA, CDR2 SQIVND (reference sequence). V was trimmed by 9 bases and J by 1 base, leaving 7 bases between them. This CDR3 spans 13 amino acids. Filled out from reference TRBV19 and TRBJ2-6, the complete variable domain reads DGGITQSPKYLFRKEGQNVTLSCEQNLNHDAMYWYRQDPGQGLRLIYYSQIVNDFQKGDIAEGYSVSREKKESFPLTVTSAQKNPTAFYLCASRMSGANVLTFGAGSRLTVL.

The chain is built from TRBV12-3 or TRBV12-4 and TRBJ1-2; 7 bases line up with TRBD1. The CDR3 runs to 12 residues. Trimming took 4 bases from V and 5 from J; bases not matched to a gene: 1. CDR3 bases: TGTGCCAGCAGTTCGACAGGGTATGGCTACACCTTC. Translated: CASSSTGYGYTF.

The genes are TRBV4-3 and TRBJ1-4, with 7 bases identical to TRBD1. J gave up 1 base and V 4 bases, and 9 bases lay outside the gene matches. Germline V gene lookup returns CDR1 LGHNA and CDR2 YSLEER. CDR3 length equals 17 residues. The CDR3 region is CASSRDRATGTNEKLFF. The CDR3 nucleotides read TGCGCCAGCAGCCGCGACAGGGCGACGGGAACTAATGAAAAACTGTTTTTT.

The J gene is TRBJ1-1, the V gene TRBV19, with 11 bases identical to TRBD1. V lost 8 bases and J lost 3; bases outside the gene matches: 5. The CDR3 is 14 amino acids. Germline V gives CDR1 LNHDA, CDR2 SQIVND (reference sequence). CDR3: CASGQDRGHTEAFF. CDR3 in DNA: TGTGCCAGTGGCCAGGACAGGGGGCACACTGAAGCTTTCTTT. The variable domain in full, completed from reference TRBV19 and TRBJ1-1, reads DGGITQSPKYLFRKEGQNVTLSCEQNLNHDAMYWYRQDPGQGLRLIYYSQIVNDFQKGDIAEGYSVSREKKESFPLTVTSAQKNPTAFYLCASGQDRGHTEAFFGQGTRLTVV.

J is TRBJ2-1 and V is TRBV9; D is perhaps TRBD2 (6 bases). The V gene lost 0 bases and the J gene lost 8 bases, with 12 bases spanning the gap. Germline-derived CDR1 and CDR2 are SGDLS and YYNGEE. The CDR3 covers 14 residues. CDR3 coding DNA: TGTGCCAGCAGCGTAGGGAGGGTAGAAGATGAGCAGTTCTTC. This sequence encodes CASSVGRVEDEQFF.